This passage covers 5 T cell receptor beta chains from one sample sequenced in a study of blood T cell repertoires in COVID-19. Sequencing was performed with immunoSEQ multiplex PCR; in TCRdb, only in-frame clones are kept and a portion is missing. The sample yields 130,000 to 150,000 clones, around nine tenths seen once. Sequencing was carried out using peripheral blood. These receptors originate from a woman aged 35 to 49 with acute or convalescent COVID-19.

The genes are TRBV5-1 and TRBJ1-3, with D maybe TRBD1 (6 bases). The germline V gene has CDR1 SGHRS and CDR2 YFSETQ. V was cut by 4 bases and J by 3 bases, with 14 bases left in between. There are 15 residues in the CDR3. The CDR3 reads CASSLKQGYGNTIYF. CDR3 sequence (DNA): TGCGCCAGCAGCCTGAAACAGGGATATGGAAACACCATATATTTT.

The chain links TRBV30 to TRBJ2-5; 7 bases are shared with TRBD1. This CDR3 has 15 residues. Trimming took 3 bases from V and 1 from J; bases not matched to a gene: 8. Germline CDR1 is GTSNPN and CDR2 is SVGIG (reference sequence). The CDR3 protein is CAWSPEHRGQETQYF. CDR3 bases: TGTGCCTGGAGCCCCGAACACAGGGGCCAAGAGACCCAGTACTTC.

The chain joins TRBV7-8 to TRBJ1-1; a weak D match, TRBD1 (5 bases). Germline CDR1 is SGHVS and CDR2 is FQNEAQ. V was pared by 4 bases and J by 4 bases, with 22 bases between. The CDR3 length is 17 residues. CDR3 nucleotide sequence: TGTGCCAGCAGCTCCCCCCCCGGCAGGGAGGTGGTCACTGAAGCTTTCTTT. Amino acids: CASSSPPGREVVTEAFF.

This clone was observed a few times. The CDR3 region has the DNA TGTGCCATCAGTGAGTCGGCAGTATATGGCTACACCTTC. It is translated as CAISESAVYGYTF. V usage is TRBV10-3 and J usage is TRBJ1-2; no clear D gene. V was clipped by 0 bases and J by 5 bases, with 7 bases between them. The CDR3 runs to 13 residues. Germline V gives CDR1 ENHRY, CDR2 SYGVKD.

The chain uses TRBV9 and TRBJ2-7; D not resolved. The CDR3 sequence is 14 residues long. V was shortened by 2 bases and J by 0 bases, with 9 bases between the two germline ends. Looked up from germline, CDR1 is SGDLS and CDR2 is YYNGEE. The CDR3 DNA sequence: TGTGCCAGCAGCGTTGACGGGTTCTCCTACGAGCAGTACTTC. This codes for CASSVDGFSYEQYF.